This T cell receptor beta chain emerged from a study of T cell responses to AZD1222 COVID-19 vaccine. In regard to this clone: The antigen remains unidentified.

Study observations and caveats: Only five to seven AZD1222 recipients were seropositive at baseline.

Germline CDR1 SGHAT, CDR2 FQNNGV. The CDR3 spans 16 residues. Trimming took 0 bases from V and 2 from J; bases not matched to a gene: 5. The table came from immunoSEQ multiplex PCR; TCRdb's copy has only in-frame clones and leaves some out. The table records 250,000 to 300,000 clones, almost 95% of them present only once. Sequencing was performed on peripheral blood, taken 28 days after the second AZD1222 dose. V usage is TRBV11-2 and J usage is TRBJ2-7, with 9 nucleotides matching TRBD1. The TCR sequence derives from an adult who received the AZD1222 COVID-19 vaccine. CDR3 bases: TGTGCCAGCAGCTTAGAATCGACAGGGGGTCCCTACGAGCAGTACTTC. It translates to CASSLESTGGPYEQYF.